The 20 T cell receptor beta chains presented below share a single source sample, sequenced in a study of blood T cell repertoires in COVID-19. The table came from immunoSEQ multiplex PCR; TCRdb's copy has only in-frame clones and leaves some out. The table shows nearly 15,000 clones, with about 77% occurring only once. Sequenced sample: peripheral blood. Source of these receptors: a human donor in a cohort sampled during active COVID-19.

The chain joins TRBV6-5 to TRBJ2-1, with TRBD2 matching 12 bases. Germline V gene data show CDR1 as MNHEY and CDR2 as SVGAGI. V lost 2 bases, J lost 8 bases, and 4 bases stayed unmatched. This CDR3 comprises 15 residues. CDR3 coding DNA: TGTGCCAGCAGTTACGAGACTAGCGGGAGCCATGAGCAGTTCTTC. This gives the protein CASSYETSGSHEQFF.

The chain is built from TRBV2 and TRBJ2-3; no clear D. The CDR3 sequence is 14 residues long. With 7 bases removed from V and 0 bases from J, the gap between germline ends came to 11 bases. Germline lookup yields CDR1 SNHLY and CDR2 FYNNEI. DNA of the CDR3: TGTGCCAGCAAAAAGCTCGCCAGCACAGATACGCAGTATTTT. The encoded protein is CASKKLASTDTQYF.

The chain combines TRBV27 with TRBJ2-7; 15 nucleotides agree with TRBD2. CDR3 length equals 18 residues. Germline CDR1 is MNHEY and CDR2 is SMNVEV (reference sequence). With V trimmed by 6 bases and J by 2 bases, 11 bases remained unmatched. This CDR3 is CASSPRTSGRVFTYEQYF. The CDR3 region has the DNA TGTGCCAGCAGCCCTCGGACTAGCGGGAGGGTCTTTACCTACGAGCAGTACTTC.

The chain employs TRBV11-3 and TRBJ2-7; weak D call: TRBD1 (5 bases). The CDR3 spans 15 residues. Per germline, CDR1 SGHNT and CDR2 YENEEA. V was pared by 2 bases and J by 0 bases, with 11 bases between. The CDR3 loop reads CASSLWIRVSYEQYF. Here the CDR3 DNA reads TGTGCCAGCAGCTTATGGATCAGGGTCTCCTACGAGCAGTACTTC.

This clone was picked up one time. Its ends do not fully match the called genes, so a read error is possible. The rearrangement uses TRBV5-3 and TRBJ1-2, with 8 bases identical to TRBD1. TRBV5-3 belongs to the ORF category, with a function that is uncertain. The CDR3 spans 11 residues. The CDR3 DNA reads TGTGCCAGAAGCAACCGGACAGGGAAGGGCTTC. It translates to CARSNRTGKGF.

This sequence joins TRBV2 and TRBJ1-3; D is unclear. V lost 6 bases and J 3 bases, leaving 9 bases between the germline ends. In germline, CDR1 is SNHLY, CDR2 FYNNEI. There are 13 residues in the CDR3. As DNA, the CDR3 is TGTGCCAGCAGGAAGGAGTTTGGAAACACCATATATTTT. Translation: CASRKEFGNTIYF.

The V call is TRBV19, the J call TRBJ2-2, with D maybe TRBD1 (6 bases). The CDR3 covers 17 residues. Trimming left V 3 bases short and J 5 bases short, with 19 bases between. Germline assignment: CDR1 LNHDA and CDR2 SQIVND (reference sequence). CDR3: CASSMLPGQTPTGELFF. CDR3 nucleotide sequence: TGTGCCAGTAGTATGCTACCGGGACAAACACCTACCGGGGAGCTGTTTTTT.

The CDR3 DNA is TGTGCCAGCAGCTTGGAAGGGGGCGAAAGCGGGGAGCTGTTTTTT. The encoded protein is CASSLEGGESGELFF. The V and J genes are TRBV5-4 and TRBJ2-2, with TRBD1 identical over 7 bases. CDR1 is SGHNT and CDR2 is YYREEE in the germline V gene (reference sequence). The CDR3 is 15 amino acids. J gave up 7 bases and V 0 bases, and 6 bases lay outside the gene matches.

CDR3 loop: CASSLGLGNEQFF. The DNA of the CDR3 is TGTGCCAGCAGCTTAGGTCTCGGCAATGAGCAGTTCTTC. V is TRBV7-7 and J is TRBJ2-1, with D unclear. Germline V gene sequence: CDR1 SSHAT, CDR2 FNYEAQ (reference sequence). The ends were cut back, 1 base at V and 6 bases at J, with 7 bases in the middle. There are 13 residues in the CDR3. The whole variable domain, remainder taken from reference TRBV7-7 and TRBJ2-1, is GAGVSQSPRYKVTKRGQDVTLRCDPISSHATLYWYQQALGQGPEFLTYFNYEAQPDKSGLPSDRFSAERPEGSISTLTIQRTEQRDSAMYRCASSLGLGNEQFFGPGTRLTVL.

The chain has TRBV28 and TRBJ2-1; 7 positions agree with TRBD2. V shed 5 bases, J shed 4 bases, and the junction held 11 bases outside the gene matches. CDR3 length: 16 residues. Germline V CDR1 and CDR2: MDHEN, SYDVKM. The CDR3 sequence is CASSNPTSRTYNEQFF. Written as DNA, the CDR3 is TGTGCCAGCAGTAACCCGACTAGCCGCACATACAATGAGCAGTTCTTC.

The chain links TRBV7-2 to TRBJ2-7; possible D gene TRBD2, 6 bases. V shed 5 bases and J shed 5 bases, with 19 bases lying between them. The CDR3 is 15 amino acids. CDR1 and CDR2 from the germline V gene are SGHTA and FQGNSA. CDR3 amino acids: CASSQPGTGVHEQYF. The CDR3 nucleotides read TGTGCCAGCAGCCAGCCCGGGACGGGGGTCCACGAGCAGTACTTC.

V is TRBV3-1 (or the pseudogene TRBV3-2) and J is TRBJ2-1; 9 bases map to TRBD2. Per the germline V gene, CDR1 is LGHDT and CDR2 is YNNKEL (reference sequence). Trimming at V came to 4 bases and at J to 7 bases, leaving 11 bases not matched to a gene. The CDR3 has 16 residues. The chain's CDR3 is CASSPRVVAGENEQFF. CDR3 in DNA: TGTGCCAGCAGCCCAAGGGTGGTAGCGGGAGAGAATGAGCAGTTCTTC.

This clone was seen once. The chain carries TRBV5-5 and TRBJ1-1; D gene ambiguous. Germline V gene lookup returns CDR1 SGHKS and CDR2 YYEKEE (reference sequence). Trimming left V 1 base short and J 1 base short, with 17 bases between. The CDR3 spans 17 residues. CDR3 in amino acids: CASSLTVFRERNTEAFF. CDR3 DNA sequence: TGTGCCAGCAGCTTGACCGTATTTCGGGAACGGAACACTGAAGCTTTCTTT.

This clone was recorded a few times. The chain joins TRBV5-4 to TRBJ2-7, with 11 bases that match TRBD1. V dropped 0 bases and J dropped 7; count of bases not matched to a gene: 9. The germline CDR1 and CDR2 sequences are SGHNT and YYREEE (reference sequence). There are 16 residues in the CDR3. This CDR3 is CASSLAVGDRGKEQYF. DNA for the CDR3: TGTGCCAGCAGCTTGGCCGTTGGGGACAGGGGGAAGGAGCAGTACTTC. The complete variable domain, with remaining parts taken from reference TRBV5-4 and TRBJ2-7, reads ETGVTQSPTHLIKTRGQQVTLRCSSQSGHNTVSWYQQALGQGPQFIFQYYREEENGRGNFPPRFSGLQFPNYSSELNVNALELDDSALYLCASSLAVGDRGKEQYFGPGTRLTVT.

This chain links TRBV27 with TRBJ2-2; a weak D match, TRBD2 (5 bases). The germline gives CDR1 MNHEY, CDR2 SMNVEV (reference sequence). V gave up 7 bases and J gave up 5 bases, with 14 bases separating them. The CDR3 loop spans 14 amino acids. The CDR3 sequence is CASTRLRTTGELFF. The CDR3, as DNA: TGTGCCAGCACACGCTTAAGGACTACCGGGGAGCTGTTTTTT.

The chain is built from TRBV27 and TRBJ2-1; 13 positions agree with TRBD2. V gave up 5 bases and J gave up 9 bases; unmatched junction bases: 4. This CDR3 contains 14 residues. Germline CDR1 MNHEY, CDR2 SMNVEV (reference sequence). Here the CDR3 DNA reads TGTGCCAGCAGTGGGACTAGCGGGATTTTTGAGCAGTTCTTC. It encodes CASSGTSGIFEQFF.

The chain has TRBV10-2 and TRBJ2-7; the match to TRBD2 covers 8 bases. The CDR3 has 15 residues. The germline V gene has CDR1 WSHSY and CDR2 SAAADI. The V segment lost 1 base and the J segment 2 bases; nucleotides outside the gene matches: 4. The CDR3 DNA reads TGCGCCAGCAGTGAGTTAGCGGGGCAGGCCTACGAGCAGTACTTC. Translation: CASSELAGQAYEQYF.

J is TRBJ1-1 and V is TRBV20-1; D is uncertain. The CDR3 totals 14 residues. With 3 bases removed from V and 3 bases from J, the gap between germline ends came to 14 bases. Germline V gene sequence: CDR1 DFQATT, CDR2 SNEGSKA (reference sequence). This CDR3 reads CSASGSGGYTEAFF. CDR3 nucleotide sequence: TGCAGTGCTAGTGGGAGTGGCGGCTACACTGAAGCTTTCTTT.

This sequence joins TRBV19 and TRBJ2-2, with TRBD2 matching over 10 bases. Germline V lookup: CDR1 LNHDA, CDR2 SQIVND (reference sequence). J was trimmed by 0 bases and V by 2 bases; bases with no gene match: 0. The CDR3 extends over 16 amino acids. The CDR3 region is CASSITSGANTGELFF. The CDR3 nucleotides read TGTGCCAGTAGTATAACTAGCGGGGCGAACACCGGGGAGCTGTTTTTT.

The chain recombines TRBV28 with TRBJ2-7, with 9 bases lining up with TRBD1. In germline, CDR1 is MDHEN, CDR2 SYDVKM. The V segment lost 6 bases and the J segment 12 bases; nucleotides outside the gene matches: 6. The CDR3 covers 11 residues. CDR3 sequence (DNA): TGTGCCAGCAGCCCCGACAGGGGGAGGTACTTC. It specifies CASSPDRGRYF.